Detailed here is one T cell receptor (beta chain). What it binds is not known. MiXCR, run by TCRdb on the reads, gives a single entry per CDR3 protein. Of approximately 990,000 distinct CDR3 sequences in the sample, approximately 32% were seen once. This entry belongs to a study of T cell repertoires in cytomegalovirus infection. For the study at large: Used in the study were CMV epitopes, some recently identified and HLA-C-restricted, others well-studied and HLA-B-restricted. Shared public TCR beta signatures pointed to both CMV infection and a matching HLA type. Regarding the study as a whole: There were HLA-C-restricted CMV-specific TCR beta clonotypes dominating the ex vivo response. Cumulated frequencies of public TCR beta families served to identify carriers of CMV plus the relevant HLA.

Germline CDR1 and CDR2: MNHEY and SVGEGT. Trimming removed 2 bases at V and 5 bases at J, with 21 bases between. CDR3 size: 17 residues. The source material was cultured CD8+ T cells from PBMCs, sampled from culture after CMV antigen stimulation. The sequence was obtained from a human donor in good health (CMV status not recorded). Some clones in this sample may be carry-over from other donors' samples. This chain links TRBV6-2 or TRBV6-3 with TRBJ1-1, with D possibly TRBD1 on 5 matching bases. The DNA of the CDR3 is TGTGCCAGCAGTTACGATATCTGGGGGGGGAGTCGGACTGAAGCTTTCTTT. It specifies CASSYDIWGGSRTEAFF.